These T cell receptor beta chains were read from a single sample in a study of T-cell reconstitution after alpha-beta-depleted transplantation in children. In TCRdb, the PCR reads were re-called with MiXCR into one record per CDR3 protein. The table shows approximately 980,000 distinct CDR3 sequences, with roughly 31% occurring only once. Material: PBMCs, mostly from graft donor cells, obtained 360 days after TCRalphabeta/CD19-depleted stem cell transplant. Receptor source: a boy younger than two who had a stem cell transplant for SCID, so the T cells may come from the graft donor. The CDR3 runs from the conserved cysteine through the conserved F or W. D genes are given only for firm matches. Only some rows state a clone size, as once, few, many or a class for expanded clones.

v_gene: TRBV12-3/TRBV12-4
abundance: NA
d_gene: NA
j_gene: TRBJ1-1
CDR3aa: CASSFHPVMNTEAFF
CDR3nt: TGTGCCAGCAGTTTTCATCCAGTCATGAACACTGAAGCTTTCTTT

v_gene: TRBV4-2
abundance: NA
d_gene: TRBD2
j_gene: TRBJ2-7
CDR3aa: CASSQDWSGTSYEQYF
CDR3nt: TGTGCCAGCAGCCAAGATTGGAGCGGGACCTCCTACGAGCAGTACTTC

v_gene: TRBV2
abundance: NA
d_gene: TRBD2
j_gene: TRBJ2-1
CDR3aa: CASSEARGLAGVNEQFF
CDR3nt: TGTGCCAGCAGTGAAGCGCGGGGGCTAGCGGGCGTCAATGAGCAGTTCTTC

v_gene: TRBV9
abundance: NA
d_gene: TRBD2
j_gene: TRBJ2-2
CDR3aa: CASSVAGGNTGELFF
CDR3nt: TGTGCCAGCAGCGTAGCGGGGGGTAACACCGGGGAGCTGTTTTTT

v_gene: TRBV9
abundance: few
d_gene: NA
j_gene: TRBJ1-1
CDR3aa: CASMGNSGTEAFF
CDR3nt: TGTGCCAGCATGGGGAACAGTGGCACTGAAGCTTTCTTT

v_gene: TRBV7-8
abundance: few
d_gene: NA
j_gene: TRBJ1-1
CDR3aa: CASMNRGGEAFF
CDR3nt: TGTGCCAGCATGAATAGAGGGGGTGAAGCTTTCTTT

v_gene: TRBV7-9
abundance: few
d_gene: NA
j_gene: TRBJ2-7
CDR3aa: CASSLATRVGSEQYF
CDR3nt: TGTGCCAGCAGCTTGGCGACTAGGGTTGGGAGCGAGCAGTACTTC

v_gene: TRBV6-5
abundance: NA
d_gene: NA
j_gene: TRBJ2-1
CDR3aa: CASSYITSPDNEQFF
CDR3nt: TGTGCCAGCAGTTACATAACGAGTCCGGACAATGAGCAGTTCTTC

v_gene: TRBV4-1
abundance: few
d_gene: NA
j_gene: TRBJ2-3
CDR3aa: CASRSGASTDTQYF
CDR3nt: TGCGCCAGCAGGTCCGGTGCTAGCACAGATACGCAGTATTTT

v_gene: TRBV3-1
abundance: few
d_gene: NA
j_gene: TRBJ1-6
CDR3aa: CASSQGEAGVRSPLHF
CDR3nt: TGTGCCAGCAGCCAAGGTGAGGCAGGGGTCCGTTCACCCCTCCACTTT